The present entry profiles one TCR beta chain with its context. Its antigen remains unidentified. The PCR ran on 60 Vbeta and 13 Jbeta primers. The assay was immunoSEQ multiplex PCR, and TCRdb's table has in-frame clones only and misses some. The table records some 100,000 clones, approximately 73% of them present only once. The record originates from a study of cytomegalovirus exposure and HLA in healthy donors. This CDR3 region has 15 residues. CDR1 is SGHAT and CDR2 is FQNNGV in the germline V gene. The ends lost 5 bases at V and 8 bases at J; junction bases unmatched: 7. Study conclusions and caveats: Later, an analysis showed that TCR beta chains associated with HLA were more clonally expanded than others that were equally common.

Sequencing used PBMCs. The chain links TRBV11-2 to TRBJ2-1, with 12 bases aligning to TRBD2. This TCR was recovered from a woman aged 50 to 60 in good health and CMV-seropositive. This CDR3 reads CASSDGLAGSDEQFF. DNA for the CDR3: TGTGCCAGCAGCGATGGACTAGCGGGAAGTGATGAGCAGTTCTTC.